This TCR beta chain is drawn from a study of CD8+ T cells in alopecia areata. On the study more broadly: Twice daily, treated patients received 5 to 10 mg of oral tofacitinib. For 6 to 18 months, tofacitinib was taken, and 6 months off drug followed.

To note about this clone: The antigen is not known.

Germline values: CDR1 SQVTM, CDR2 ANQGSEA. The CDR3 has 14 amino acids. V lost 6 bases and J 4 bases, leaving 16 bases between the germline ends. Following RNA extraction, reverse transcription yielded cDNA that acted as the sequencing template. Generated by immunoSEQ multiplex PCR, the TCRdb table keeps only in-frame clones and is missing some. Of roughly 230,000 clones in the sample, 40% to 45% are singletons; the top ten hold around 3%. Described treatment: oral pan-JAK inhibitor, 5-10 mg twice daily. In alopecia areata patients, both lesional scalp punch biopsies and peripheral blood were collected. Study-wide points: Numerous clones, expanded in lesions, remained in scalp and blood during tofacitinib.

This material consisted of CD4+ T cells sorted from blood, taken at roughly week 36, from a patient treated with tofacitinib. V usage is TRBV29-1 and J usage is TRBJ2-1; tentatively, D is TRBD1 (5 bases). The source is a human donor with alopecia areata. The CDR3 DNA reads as TGCAGCGTGAAGTTAGGGGTGGGGTACAATGAGCAGTTCTTC. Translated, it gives CSVKLGVGYNEQFF.